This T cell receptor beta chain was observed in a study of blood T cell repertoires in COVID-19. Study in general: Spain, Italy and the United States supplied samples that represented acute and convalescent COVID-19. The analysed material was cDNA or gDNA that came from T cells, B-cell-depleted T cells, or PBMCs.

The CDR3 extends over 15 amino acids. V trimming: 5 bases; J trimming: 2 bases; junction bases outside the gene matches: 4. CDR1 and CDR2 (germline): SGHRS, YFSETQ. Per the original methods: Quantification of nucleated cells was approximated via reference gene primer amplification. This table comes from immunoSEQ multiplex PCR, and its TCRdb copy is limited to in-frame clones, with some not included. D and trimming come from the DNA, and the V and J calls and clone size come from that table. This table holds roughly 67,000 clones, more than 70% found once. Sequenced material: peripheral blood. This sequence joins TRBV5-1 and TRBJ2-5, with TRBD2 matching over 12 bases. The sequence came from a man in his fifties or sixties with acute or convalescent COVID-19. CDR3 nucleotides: TGCGCCAGCAGTCCCGGACTAGCGGGGCAAGAGACCCAGTACTTC. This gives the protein CASSPGLAGQETQYF.